This T cell receptor (beta chain) was identified during a study of T cell responses to AZD1222 COVID-19 vaccine. Study results and limitations: Dominant at 160-218 and 743-854, vaccine-associated CD4 TCRs also spanned spike.

As to this clone: The antigen remains undetermined.

The table came from immunoSEQ multiplex PCR; TCRdb's copy has only in-frame clones and leaves some out. The sample consists of fewer than 250,000 clones, more than 85% of them appearing once. The germline V gene has CDR1 SGHNT and CDR2 YYREEE (reference sequence). The CDR3 extends over 16 amino acids. The V and J ends lost 0 bases and 8 bases respectively, with 20 bases between them. The clonotype comes from an adult in good health. The material was peripheral blood, obtained on day 0 of MenACWY control vaccination. The gene calls are TRBV5-4 and TRBJ1-2; TRBD1 might be the D (5 bases). CDR3 sequence: CASSLGSGTGAPGYTF. The CDR3 nucleotides are TGTGCCAGCAGCTTGGGTTCCGGGACCGGGGCCCCAGGCTACACCTTC.